Listed here are 24 T cell receptor beta chains from one sample, sequenced in a study of metastatic and nonmetastatic thyroid tumors. MiXCR was used by TCRdb to re-call the PCR reads. The table lists about 15,000 clones, around 21% of them singletons. Before thyroid surgery, none of the patients had received any treatment. The specimen was adjacent normal tissue. The receptors derive from a female donor with papillary thyroid cancer or a benign thyroid nodule (not recorded which). Some clones in this sample may be carry-over from other donors' samples.

In its sample, this clone was seen a few times. The chain is built from TRBV5-4 and TRBJ1-2; 7 bases are shared with TRBD1. Germline V gene data show CDR1 as SGHNT and CDR2 as YYREEE (reference sequence). The V gene end was trimmed by 3 bases and the J gene end by 3 bases; junction bases not matched to a gene: 14. The CDR3 is 17 residues long. The CDR3 spells CASSSNVHRGGYYGYTF. CDR3 bases: TGTGCCAGCAGCTCGAATGTACACAGGGGTGGCTACTATGGCTACACCTTC.

This clone was recorded once. The chain combines TRBV3-1 with TRBJ1-2, with D maybe TRBD1 (6 bases). Trimming stripped 6 bases from V and 2 bases from J, with 7 bases between. Germline lookup yields CDR1 LGHDT and CDR2 YNNKEL (reference sequence). The CDR3 loop spans 12 amino acids. This chain's CDR3 is CASSTGNYGYTF. The CDR3 DNA is TGTGCCAGCAGTACAGGGAACTATGGCTACACCTTC. The full variable domain, in which reference TRBV3-1 and TRBJ1-2 provide the parts outside the CDR3, is DTAVSQTPKYLVTQMGNDKSIKCEQNLGHDTMYWYKQDSKKFLKIMFSYNNKELIINETVPNRFSPKSPDKAHLNLHINSLELGDSAVYFCASSTGNYGYTFGSGTRLTVV.

With respect to this clone: An end of the junction differs from the germline gene, which may be a read error. The chain is built from TRBV5-1 and TRBJ2-2; a possible D gene is TRBD2 (5 bases). The CDR3 extends over 13 amino acids. Germline loops: CDR1 SGHRS, CDR2 YFSETQ. CDR3 amino acids: CASSSGYTGELFF. In DNA, the CDR3 is TGTGCCAGCAGCTCGGGGTACACCGGGGAGCTGTTTTTT.

This clone was seen a handful of times. CDR3 protein: CASTRPGVASYEQYF. The DNA for the CDR3 is TGTGCCAGCACCCGCCCTGGGGTAGCGTCCTACGAGCAGTACTTC. The chain combines TRBV28 with TRBJ2-7, with D perhaps matching TRBD2 (5 bases). The germline V gene has CDR1 MDHEN and CDR2 SYDVKM. Trimming took off 7 bases at V and 1 base at J, with 17 bases between the two ends. CDR3 size: 15 residues.

This clone was observed a few times. The chain uses TRBV6-1 and TRBJ1-2; maybe TRBD1 (5 bases). Deletions cut 4 bases from V and 4 bases from J, with 10 bases between. The germline V gene has CDR1 MNHNS and CDR2 SASEGT. The CDR3 has 13 amino acids. The chain's CDR3 is CASSGTRTYGYTF. CDR3 coding DNA: TGTGCCAGCAGTGGGACAAGGACCTATGGCTACACCTTC.

This clone was recorded a few times. This chain joins TRBV12-3 or TRBV12-4 and TRBJ2-7; TRBD2 agrees at 8 bases. The CDR3 sequence is 14 residues long. Germline trimming cut 6 bases from V and 4 bases from J; bases unmatched to any gene: 8. CDR3 nucleotide sequence: TGTGCCAGCAGGATAACTAGCGGAGTTTACGAGCAGTACTTC. The encoded protein is CASRITSGVYEQYF.

This clone was counted between two and nine times. This chain links TRBV24-1 with TRBJ2-2; the match to TRBD1 covers 9 bases. With 3 bases clipped from V and 4 bases from J, the junction kept 8 bases outside the gene matches. The CDR3 contains 17 residues. Germline-derived CDR1 and CDR2 are KGHDR and SFDVKD. The CDR3 sequence: CATSDPRGTGPTGELFF. CDR3 nucleotide sequence: TGTGCCACCAGTGATCCGAGGGGGACAGGGCCCACCGGGGAGCTGTTTTTT.

This clone was counted many times. The chain has TRBV5-1 and TRBJ2-2, with 8 bases identical to TRBD2. V dropped 5 bases and J dropped 6; count of bases not matched to a gene: 12. The CDR3 has 16 residues. Germline assignment: CDR1 SGHRS and CDR2 YFSETQ. The DNA of the CDR3 is TGCGCCAGCAGTCAGGGACATAGCGGGAATCCCGGGGAGCTGTTTTTT. This sequence encodes CASSQGHSGNPGELFF.

In its sample, this clone was seen a few times. The rearrangement joins TRBV5-1 to TRBJ1-1; maybe TRBD1 (5 bases). Germline CDR1 and CDR2: SGHRS and YFSETQ. The CDR3 totals 13 residues. The V end lost 4 bases, the J end lost 5 bases, and 12 bases lay between the germline ends. Here the CDR3 reads CASSLQEGTEAFF. The CDR3 DNA is TGCGCCAGCAGCCTCCAAGAGGGGACTGAAGCTTTCTTT.

The genes are TRBV9 and TRBJ2-7; possibly TRBD1 for D (6 bases). CDR1 and CDR2 from the germline V gene are SGDLS and YYNGEE. V lost 5 bases to trimming and J lost 1 base, with 13 bases between them. The CDR3 contains 14 residues. The CDR3 region is CASRIGTSSYEQYF. In nucleotides, the CDR3 is TGTGCCAGCAGAATAGGGACATCGTCCTACGAGCAGTACTTC.

A remark on this clone: The conserved closing phenylalanine or tryptophan is absent in this CDR3, likely reflecting a read error. The genes are TRBV20-1 and TRBJ2-1; TRBD1 agrees at 7 bases. CDR3 length: 12 amino acids. Per the germline V gene, CDR1 is DFQATT and CDR2 is SNEGSKA (reference sequence). V was clipped by 5 bases and J by 8 bases; unmatched bases: 6. In nucleotides, the CDR3 is TGCAGTGCTTCGGGACAGCGTTATGAGCAGTTCTCC. It translates to CSASGQRYEQFS.

CDR3 coding DNA: TGCAGTGCTAGAGATGTAGAGGGGGCCGTTAACACCGGGGAGCTGTTTTTT. This encodes CSARDVEGAVNTGELFF. V gene TRBV20-1 combines with J gene TRBJ2-2, with 7 bases matching TRBD1. Germline V gives CDR1 DFQATT, CDR2 SNEGSKA (reference sequence). Trimming cost V 0 bases and J 2 bases; bases outside gene matches: 9. This CDR3 has 17 amino acids.

The J gene is TRBJ1-4, the V gene TRBV5-6; a weak D match, TRBD1 (5 bases). The CDR3 contains 15 residues. Trimming removed 1 base at V and 4 bases at J, with 11 bases between. Germline V gene data show CDR1 as SGHDT and CDR2 as YYEEEE. Written as DNA, the CDR3 is TGTGCCAGCAGCTTGATGACAGAGATTAATGAAAAACTGTTTTTT. Translating it yields CASSLMTEINEKLFF.

The chain has TRBV11-3 and TRBJ1-4, with D perhaps matching TRBD1 (5 bases). Germline V gene sequence: CDR1 SGHNT, CDR2 YENEEA. Trimming left V 1 base short and J 0 bases short, with 6 bases between. This CDR3 has 15 amino acids. CDR3 in amino acids: CASSLGQSTNEKLFF. CDR3 bases: TGTGCCAGCAGCTTAGGACAGTCAACTAATGAAAAACTGTTTTTT. Looking up the rest from reference TRBV11-3 and TRBJ1-4 gives the full variable domain: EAGVVQSPRYKIIEKKQPVAFWCNPISGHNTLYWYLQNLGQGPELLIRYENEEAVDDSQLPKDRFSAERLKGVDSTLKIQPAELGDSAVYLCASSLGQSTNEKLFFGSGTQLSVL.

V gene TRBV15 combines with J gene TRBJ1-1, with 7 nucleotides matching TRBD1. Losses at the gene ends were 1 base for V and 7 bases for J; bases not matched to a gene: 9. The CDR3 covers 15 residues. The V gene's germline CDR1 is LNHNV and CDR2 YYDKDF (reference sequence). The CDR3 DNA follows: TGTGCCACCAGCAGAGTTGAGGGGGCGCGAGGTGAAGCTTTCTTT. The encoded protein is CATSRVEGARGEAFF.

The chain is built from TRBV29-1 and TRBJ2-5; D is possibly TRBD1 (5 bases). The germline gives CDR1 SQVTM, CDR2 ANQGSEA. Trimming cost V 3 bases and J 2 bases, with 10 bases left between them. CDR3 length: 13 residues. CDR3 sequence: CSVDNYRQETQYF. In DNA form, the CDR3 reads TGCAGCGTTGATAATTACAGGCAAGAGACCCAGTACTTC.

This clone was picked up a small number of times. The genes are TRBV6-6 and TRBJ2-2; D may be TRBD1 (5 bases). Trimming cost V 2 bases and J 7 bases, with 14 bases left between them. This CDR3 region has 15 residues. CDR1 MNHNY and CDR2 SVGAGI come from the germline V gene (reference sequence). The DNA of the CDR3 is TGTGCCAGCAGTTACCAGGTCAGGGAAGGCGGGGAGCTGTTTTTT. Amino acid sequence: CASSYQVREGGELFF.

This clone was observed at least ten times. Other DNA sequences within the sample encode an identical CDR3. The chain carries TRBV27 and TRBJ1-5; no firm D call. Germline-derived CDR1 and CDR2 are MNHEY and SMNVEV (reference sequence). V lost 6 bases to trimming and J lost 0 bases, with 9 bases between them. This CDR3 contains 14 residues. The chain's CDR3 is CASRRGNSNQPQHF. As DNA, the CDR3 is TGTGCCAGCAGGCGAGGGAATAGCAATCAGCCCCAGCATTTT.

This clone came up many times. V gene TRBV11-2 combines with J gene TRBJ2-1; D may be TRBD1 (6 bases). This CDR3 is built from 17 residues. V lost 1 base to trimming and J lost 0 bases, with 13 bases between them. Germline values: CDR1 SGHAT, CDR2 FQNNGV. CDR3 region: CASSLVGQLSSYNEQFF. Written as DNA, the CDR3 is TGTGCCAGCAGCTTAGTTGGACAGCTCAGCTCCTACAATGAGCAGTTCTTC.

V and J are TRBV5-1 and TRBJ2-1, with 9 bases identical to TRBD2. Per the germline V gene, CDR1 is SGHRS and CDR2 is YFSETQ. The CDR3 covers 16 residues. The trim removed 0 bases at V and 8 bases at J, leaving 9 bases unmatched. The CDR3 sequence: CASSLGAGGASDEQFF. The CDR3 bases are TGCGCCAGCAGCTTGGGTGCGGGAGGGGCTAGCGATGAGCAGTTCTTC. Supplemented by reference TRBV5-1 and TRBJ2-1, the full variable domain reads KAGVTQTPRYLIKTRGQQVTLSCSPISGHRSVSWYQQTPGQGLQFLFEYFSETQRNKGNFPGRFSGRQFSNSRSEMNVSTLELGDSALYLCASSLGAGGASDEQFFGPGTRLTVL.

The chain employs TRBV7-6 and TRBJ2-3; 10 bases agree with TRBD2. Losses at the gene ends were 5 bases for V and 1 base for J; bases not matched to a gene: 9. The germline CDR1 and CDR2 sequences are SGHVS and FNYEAQ. This CDR3 comprises 17 residues. The CDR3 DNA sequence: TGTGCCAGCAGCACTAGGGGGACTAGCGTTGGCACAGATACGCAGTATTTT. As protein: CASSTRGTSVGTDTQYF.

This chain uses TRBV5-4 with TRBJ1-6; D is perhaps TRBD1 (6 bases). The CDR3 runs 17 residues. The germline V and J ends were trimmed by 3 bases and 9 bases, with 22 bases remaining between them. From germline, CDR1 is SGHNT and CDR2 YYREEE (reference sequence). The CDR3 loop reads CASSWGLSGIGGSPLHF. The CDR3 DNA is TGTGCCAGCAGCTGGGGGCTCAGCGGGATAGGAGGTTCACCCCTCCACTTT.

This clone was recorded at least ten times. This chain joins TRBV27 and TRBJ2-1; D is unresolved. The ends were cut back, 3 bases at V and 11 bases at J, with 11 bases in the middle. The CDR3 loop spans 12 amino acids. Looked up from germline, CDR1 is MNHEY and CDR2 is SMNVEV (reference sequence). The CDR3 coding sequence is TGTGCCAGCAGTTTGATAGATTCTAAGCAGTTCTTC. The encoded protein is CASSLIDSKQFF.

Note on this clone: One junction end disagrees with the germline gene, perhaps due to a read error. V and J are TRBV7-9 and TRBJ1-3; the match to TRBD1 covers 10 bases. Germline CDR1 SEHNR, CDR2 FQNEAQ (reference sequence). The length of the CDR3 is 11 residues. The CDR3 nucleotides read TGCGGGACAGGGGCTGGAAACACCATATATTTT. Translation: CGTGAGNTIYF.